This T cell receptor beta chain derives from a study of T cells after yellow fever vaccination. Study-level points and caveats: Subsequent to the booster, the majority of primary-vaccination clones reappeared (96% CD4, 70% to 90% CD8).

TCRdb re-called the 5' RACE reads through MiXCR, storing one row per CDR3 protein. Among hundreds of thousands of distinct CDR3 sequences listed, about 12% were seen once. As concerns this clonotype: Its antigen is not identified.

The clonotype comes from a man in his thirties or forties who received the YFV17D yellow fever vaccine. The starting material was PBMCs, obtained on the day of the yellow fever booster vaccination.

For the CDR3, the DNA is TGCAGCGTTGTGGGGACTAGCTCCTACGAGCAGTACTTC. The encoded protein is CSVVGTSSYEQYF. This rearrangement joins TRBV29-1 to TRBJ2-7, with 8 bases aligning to TRBD2. CDR1 and CDR2 (germline): SQVTM, ANQGSEA. Germline trimming cut 4 bases from V and 0 bases from J; bases unmatched to any gene: 2. The CDR3 spans 13 residues.